The 21 T cell receptor beta chains listed next were all sequenced from one sample in a study of Ad26.COV2.S vaccination and SARS-CoV-2 variants. The protocol was immunoSEQ multiplex PCR, while the TCRdb copy is restricted to in-frame clones and leaves out a portion. The sample has about 140,000 clones, 75% to 90% seen once. Specimen: peripheral blood, collected after recovery from COVID-19. These receptors all stem from a human donor who had recovered from COVID-19.

The chain couples TRBV2 to TRBJ2-6; D possibly corresponds to TRBD2 (5 bases). V lost 8 bases and J 0 bases, leaving 8 bases between the germline ends. CDR3 length equals 14 residues. The V gene's germline CDR1 is SNHLY and CDR2 FYNNEI. This CDR3 is CASGGDSGANVLTF. Here the CDR3 DNA reads TGTGCCAGCGGAGGTGACTCTGGGGCCAACGTCCTGACTTTC. The whole variable domain, filled in from reference TRBV2 and TRBJ2-6, reads EPEVTQTPSHQVTQMGQEVILRCVPISNHLYFYWYRQILGQKVEFLVSFYNNEISEKSEIFDDQFSVERPDGSNFTLKIRSTKLEDSAMYFCASGGDSGANVLTFGAGSRLTVL.

The chain couples TRBV27 to TRBJ2-2; 8 bases map to TRBD2. Germline V gene lookup returns CDR1 MNHEY and CDR2 SMNVEV (reference sequence). The CDR3 is 20 residues long. V gave up 3 bases and J gave up 3 bases; unmatched junction bases: 18. CDR3 coding DNA: TGTGCCAGCAGTTTCTTAAGTACTAGCGGTTTACCTCAACACACCGGGGAGCTGTTTTTT. Translated: CASSFLSTSGLPQHTGELFF.

The chain links TRBV7-2 to TRBJ2-7; D not resolved. The CDR3 covers 14 residues. Between the trimmed V and J ends, which lost 1 base and 7 bases, there was a span of 14 bases. The germline gives CDR1 SGHTA, CDR2 FQGNSA. CDR3 protein: CASSLVSITEEQYF. DNA of the CDR3: TGTGCCAGCAGCTTAGTTAGCATAACGGAAGAGCAGTACTTC. The variable domain in full, completed from reference TRBV7-2 and TRBJ2-7, reads GAGVSQSPSNKVTEKGKDVELRCDPISGHTALYWYRQSLGQGLEFLIYFQGNSAPDKSGLPSDRFSAERTGGSVSTLTIQRTQQEDSAVYLCASSLVSITEEQYFGPGTRLTVT.

The V and J genes are TRBV6-5 and TRBJ1-6; D might be TRBD1 (6 bases). Germline assignment: CDR1 MNHEY and CDR2 SVGAGI. This CDR3 region has 13 residues. V lost 4 bases to trimming and J lost 8 bases, with 9 bases between them. The CDR3 reads CASSSTGYSPLHF. In nucleotides, the CDR3 is TGTGCCAGCAGTTCAACAGGGTATTCACCCCTCCACTTT.

The CDR3: CASSLLGSTDTQYF. The CDR3 DNA follows: TGTGCCAGCAGCCTACTGGGATCTACAGATACGCAGTATTTT. This chain links TRBV28 with TRBJ2-3, with D uncertain. CDR1 is MDHEN and CDR2 is SYDVKM in the germline V gene. This CDR3 is 14 amino acids long. V gave up 6 bases and J gave up 3 bases, with 13 bases separating them.

This chain joins TRBV19 and TRBJ2-3; TRBD1 or TRBD2 may be the D gene (6 bases each). CDR1 is LNHDA, CDR2 SQIVND, per germline (reference sequence). This CDR3 is 16 amino acids long. Trimming removed 5 bases at V and 4 bases at J, with 19 bases between. The DNA for the CDR3 is TGTGCCAGTAGTCGGGGGCTTCGGACTGTTCCAGATACGCAGTATTTT. Residues: CASSRGLRTVPDTQYF. The whole variable domain, filled in from reference TRBV19 and TRBJ2-3, reads DGGITQSPKYLFRKEGQNVTLSCEQNLNHDAMYWYRQDPGQGLRLIYYSQIVNDFQKGDIAEGYSVSREKKESFPLTVTSAQKNPTAFYLCASSRGLRTVPDTQYFGPGTRLTVL.

The rearrangement joins TRBV7-9 to TRBJ1-1, with TRBD1 as a possible D gene (5 bases). Germline V CDR1 and CDR2: SEHNR, FQNEAQ (reference sequence). This CDR3 region has 14 residues. The germline V and J ends were trimmed by 2 bases and 3 bases, with 10 bases remaining between them. The CDR3 protein is CASSLTGGDTEAFF. The CDR3, as DNA: TGTGCCAGCAGCTTAACAGGAGGGGACACTGAAGCTTTCTTT.

The J gene is TRBJ2-5, the V gene TRBV5-4; 15 nucleotides match TRBD2. Germline-derived CDR1 and CDR2 are SGHNT and YYREEE (reference sequence). The CDR3 length is 17 residues. V trimming: 2 bases; J trimming: 5 bases; junction bases outside the gene matches: 7. Here the CDR3 DNA reads TGTGCCAGCAGCTTAACTGGACTAGCGGGGGGGTTTGAGACCCAGTACTTC. The encoded protein is CASSLTGLAGGFETQYF. The entire variable domain, with the rest obtained from reference TRBV5-4 and TRBJ2-5, is as follows: ETGVTQSPTHLIKTRGQQVTLRCSSQSGHNTVSWYQQALGQGPQFIFQYYREEENGRGNFPPRFSGLQFPNYSSELNVNALELDDSALYLCASSLTGLAGGFETQYFGPGTRLLVL.

The DNA of the CDR3 is TGTGCCAGCAGCGCCGGACAGGGAAGAACAGATACGCAGTATTTT. Protein sequence: CASSAGQGRTDTQYF. V usage is TRBV2 and J usage is TRBJ2-3; 8 bases fit TRBD1. J was trimmed by 3 bases and V by 6 bases; bases with no gene match: 8. The CDR3 extends over 15 amino acids. Germline CDR1 reads SNHLY; CDR2 reads FYNNEI.

In its sample, this clone was seen a few times. The rearrangement joins TRBV6-6 to TRBJ1-5; no definite D call. Germline V gives CDR1 MNHNY, CDR2 SVGAGI (reference sequence). The CDR3 has 16 residues. With 7 bases removed from V and 0 bases from J, the gap between germline ends came to 16 bases. CDR3 amino acids: CASNPTWAYSNQPQHF. The DNA of the CDR3 is TGTGCCAGCAACCCCACTTGGGCGTATAGCAATCAGCCCCAGCATTTT.

This clone was recorded once. The V and J genes are TRBV7-6 and TRBJ2-7, with 7 bases fitting TRBD1. The CDR3 is 15 amino acids. Looked up from germline, CDR1 is SGHVS and CDR2 is FNYEAQ. Unmatched junction bases numbered 8, after V lost 2 bases and J lost 4 bases. This CDR3 is CASSLFGTVPYEQYF. The CDR3 nucleotides read TGTGCCAGCAGCTTATTCGGGACAGTCCCTTACGAGCAGTACTTC.

The V call is TRBV28, the J call TRBJ2-7, with D possibly matching TRBD1 (5 bases). The CDR3 covers 15 residues. The germline CDR1 and CDR2 sequences are MDHEN and SYDVKM. The V end lost 5 bases, the J end lost 3 bases, and 17 bases lay between the germline ends. DNA of the CDR3: TGTGCCAGCAGTCCCACCCTGACAGAATTCTACGAGCAGTACTTC. This gives the protein CASSPTLTEFYEQYF. The full variable domain, rest sourced from reference TRBV28 and TRBJ2-7, is DVKVTQSSRYLVKRTGEKVFLECVQDMDHENMFWYRQDPGLGLRLIYFSYDVKMKEKGDIPEGYSVSREKKERFSLILESASTNQTSMYLCASSPTLTEFYEQYFGPGTRLTVT.

The chain is built from TRBV2 and TRBJ1-3; no clear D gene. Germline V gives CDR1 SNHLY, CDR2 FYNNEI. The V end was cut by 9 bases, the J end by 0 bases, with 15 bases between. CDR3 size: 15 residues. CDR3 protein: CARGRTLDSGNTIYF. Written as DNA, the CDR3 is TGTGCCAGAGGTCGAACGCTGGACTCTGGAAACACCATATATTTT.

This chain joins TRBV12-3 or TRBV12-4 and TRBJ2-7; D ambiguous. CDR3 length equals 12 residues. The ends were cut back, 4 bases at V and 7 bases at J, with 11 bases in the middle. The CDR3 is CASSYVRSEQYF. CDR3 sequence (DNA): TGTGCCAGCAGTTATGTCCGTAGTGAGCAGTACTTC.

The gene calls are TRBV6-5 and TRBJ1-1, with 7 bases aligning to TRBD1. The CDR3 extends over 14 amino acids. Trimming removed 1 base from V and 6 bases from J; junction bases left unmatched: 5. Germline V gene sequence: CDR1 MNHEY, CDR2 SVGAGI. CDR3 nucleotides: TGTGCCAGCAGTTACTACGACAGGGCCTCTGAAGCTTTCTTT. This sequence encodes CASSYYDRASEAFF.

The chain employs TRBV6-5 and TRBJ1-4, with a weak D call TRBD1 (5 bases). CDR1 and CDR2 (germline): MNHEY, SVGAGI. Between the trimmed V and J ends, which lost 6 bases and 7 bases, there was a span of 9 bases. This CDR3 has 12 amino acids. Written as DNA, the CDR3 is TGTGCCAGCAGGGGGGGTGGTGAAAAACTGTTTTTT. It encodes CASRGGGEKLFF.

The chain carries TRBV2 and TRBJ2-1, with 12 positions matching TRBD2. From germline, CDR1 is SNHLY and CDR2 FYNNEI. The CDR3 has 18 amino acids. Losses at the gene ends were 9 bases for V and 8 bases for J; bases not matched to a gene: 20. CDR3 sequence reads: CARGSKLAGGLGPYEQFF. The CDR3 nucleotides are TGTGCCAGAGGGTCGAAGCTAGCGGGGGGGCTCGGGCCCTATGAGCAGTTCTTC. The whole variable domain, remainder taken from reference TRBV2 and TRBJ2-1, is EPEVTQTPSHQVTQMGQEVILRCVPISNHLYFYWYRQILGQKVEFLVSFYNNEISEKSEIFDDQFSVERPDGSNFTLKIRSTKLEDSAMYFCARGSKLAGGLGPYEQFFGPGTRLTVL.

This clone was picked up one time. V is TRBV19 and J is TRBJ1-1; D is undetermined. CDR3 length: 13 residues. The germline V and J ends were trimmed by 3 bases and 5 bases, with 10 bases remaining between them. Germline values: CDR1 LNHDA, CDR2 SQIVND (reference sequence). Written as DNA, the CDR3 is TGTGCCAGTAGTATCCCCAGCAGTACTGAAGCTTTCTTT. This sequence encodes CASSIPSSTEAFF.

J is TRBJ1-2 and V is TRBV19, with 11 bases lining up with TRBD1. The V gene's germline CDR1 is LNHDA and CDR2 SQIVND (reference sequence). Germline trimming cut 5 bases from V and 2 bases from J; bases unmatched to any gene: 7. CDR3 length equals 16 residues. Here the CDR3 reads CASSAQGQGGNYGYTF. CDR3 in DNA: TGTGCCAGTAGTGCACAGGGACAGGGGGGGAACTATGGCTACACCTTC.

V usage is TRBV18 and J usage is TRBJ2-5, with unresolved D. V was cut by 4 bases and J by 4 bases, with 7 bases left in between. This CDR3 is 12 amino acids long. Germline CDR1 and CDR2: KGHSH and LQKENI. CDR3 sequence: CASSRNGETQYF. CDR3 nucleotides: TGTGCCAGCTCACGGAATGGAGAGACCCAGTACTTC.

The chain's CDR3 is CASSYRGGDYGYTF. CDR3 sequence (DNA): TGTGCCAGCAGTTACAGGGGTGGGGACTATGGCTACACCTTC. The chain has TRBV6-6 and TRBJ1-2; D might be TRBD1 (5 bases). Germline lookup yields CDR1 MNHNY and CDR2 SVGAGI (reference sequence). The CDR3 is made up of 14 amino acids. Between the trimmed V and J ends, which lost 2 bases and 3 bases, there was a span of 10 bases.